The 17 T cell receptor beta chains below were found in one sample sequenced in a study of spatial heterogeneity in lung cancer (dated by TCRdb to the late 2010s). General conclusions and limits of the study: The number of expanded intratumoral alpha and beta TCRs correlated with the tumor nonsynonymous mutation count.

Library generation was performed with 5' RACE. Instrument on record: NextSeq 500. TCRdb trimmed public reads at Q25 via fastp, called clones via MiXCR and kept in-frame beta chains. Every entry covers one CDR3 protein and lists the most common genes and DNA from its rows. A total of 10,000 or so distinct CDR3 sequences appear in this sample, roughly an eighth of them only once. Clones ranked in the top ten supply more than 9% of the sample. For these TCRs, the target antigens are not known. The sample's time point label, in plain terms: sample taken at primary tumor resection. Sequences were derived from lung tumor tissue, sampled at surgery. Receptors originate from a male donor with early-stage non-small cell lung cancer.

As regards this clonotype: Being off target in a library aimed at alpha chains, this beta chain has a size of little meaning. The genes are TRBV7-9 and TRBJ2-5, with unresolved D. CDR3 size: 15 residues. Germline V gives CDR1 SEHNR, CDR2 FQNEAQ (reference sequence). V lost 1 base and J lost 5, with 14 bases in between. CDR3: CASSLGSRKEETQYF. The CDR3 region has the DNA TGTGCCAGCAGCTTAGGGTCAAGGAAGGAGGAGACCCAGTACTTC. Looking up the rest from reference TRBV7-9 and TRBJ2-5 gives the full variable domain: DTGVSQNPRHKITKRGQNVTFRCDPISEHNRLYWYRQTLGQGPEFLTYFQNEAQLEKSRLLSDRFSAERPKGSFSTLEIQRTEQGDSAMYLCASSLGSRKEETQYFGPGTRLLVL.

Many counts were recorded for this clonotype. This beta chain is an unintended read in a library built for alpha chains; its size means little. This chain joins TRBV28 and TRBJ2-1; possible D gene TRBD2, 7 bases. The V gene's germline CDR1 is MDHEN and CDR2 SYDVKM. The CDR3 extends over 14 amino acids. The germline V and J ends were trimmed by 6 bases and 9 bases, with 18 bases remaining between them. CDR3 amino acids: CASSPGGGGGEQFF. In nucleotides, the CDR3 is TGTGCCAGCAGCCCTGGCGGGGGAGGGGGTGAGCAGTTCTTC.

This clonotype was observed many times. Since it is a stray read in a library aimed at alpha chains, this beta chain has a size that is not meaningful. The CDR3 is CSARLTENQPQHF. The DNA of the CDR3 is TGCAGTGCTAGGTTGACAGAAAATCAGCCCCAGCATTTT. The J gene is TRBJ1-5, the V gene TRBV20-1; TRBD1 is a possible D gene (5 bases). Germline values: CDR1 DFQATT, CDR2 SNEGSKA (reference sequence). The CDR3 consists of 13 residues. Trimming stripped 3 bases from V and 4 bases from J, with 10 bases between.

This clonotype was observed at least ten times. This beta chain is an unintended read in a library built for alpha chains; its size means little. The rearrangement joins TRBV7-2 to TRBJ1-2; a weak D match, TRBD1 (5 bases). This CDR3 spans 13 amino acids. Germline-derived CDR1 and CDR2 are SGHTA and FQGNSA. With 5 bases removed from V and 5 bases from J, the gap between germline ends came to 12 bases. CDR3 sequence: CASSPQTAYGYTF. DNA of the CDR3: TGTGCCAGCAGCCCTCAGACAGCTTATGGCTACACCTTC.

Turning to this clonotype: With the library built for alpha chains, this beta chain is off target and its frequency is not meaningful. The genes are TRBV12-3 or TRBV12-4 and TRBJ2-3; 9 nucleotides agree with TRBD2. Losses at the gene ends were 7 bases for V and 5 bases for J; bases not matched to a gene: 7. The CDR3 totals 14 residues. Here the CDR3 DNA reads TGTGCCAGCACAGCGGGAGGACGGAAAGATACGCAGTATTTT. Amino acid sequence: CASTAGGRKDTQYF.

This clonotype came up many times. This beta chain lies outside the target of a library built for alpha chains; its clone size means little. DNA of the CDR3: TGTGCCAGCAGCTTAGCTTGGGGCCCCTCCTACGAGCAGTACTTC. Amino acid sequence: CASSLAWGPSYEQYF. The V and J genes are TRBV13 and TRBJ2-7; TRBD1 is a possible D gene (5 bases). Germline CDR1 and CDR2: PRHDT and FYEKMQ (reference sequence). This CDR3 is 15 amino acids long. The germline V and J ends were trimmed by 1 base and 0 bases, with 10 bases remaining between them.

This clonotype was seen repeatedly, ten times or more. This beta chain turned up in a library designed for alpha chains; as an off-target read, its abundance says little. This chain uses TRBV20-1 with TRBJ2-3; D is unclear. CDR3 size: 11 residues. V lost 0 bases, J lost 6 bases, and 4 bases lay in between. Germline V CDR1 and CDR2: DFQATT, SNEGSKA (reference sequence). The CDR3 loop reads CSARDVDTQYF. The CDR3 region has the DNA TGCAGTGCTAGAGATGTGGATACGCAGTATTTT.

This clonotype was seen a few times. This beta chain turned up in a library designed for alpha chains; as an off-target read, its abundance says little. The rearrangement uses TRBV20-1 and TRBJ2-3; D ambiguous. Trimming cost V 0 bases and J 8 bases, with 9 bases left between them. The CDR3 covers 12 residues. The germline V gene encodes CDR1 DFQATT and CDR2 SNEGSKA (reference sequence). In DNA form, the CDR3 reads TGCAGTGCTAGAGAGGACCTGGCTACGCAGTATTTT. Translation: CSAREDLATQYF.

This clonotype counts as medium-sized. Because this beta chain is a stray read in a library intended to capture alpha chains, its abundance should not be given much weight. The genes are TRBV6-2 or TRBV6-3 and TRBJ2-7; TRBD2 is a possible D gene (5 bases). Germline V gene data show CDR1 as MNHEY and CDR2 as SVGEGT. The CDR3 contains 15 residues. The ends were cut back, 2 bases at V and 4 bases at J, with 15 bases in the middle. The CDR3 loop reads CASSYRTGLGYEQYF. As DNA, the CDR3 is TGTGCCAGCAGTTACCGCACCGGACTCGGGTACGAGCAGTACTTC.

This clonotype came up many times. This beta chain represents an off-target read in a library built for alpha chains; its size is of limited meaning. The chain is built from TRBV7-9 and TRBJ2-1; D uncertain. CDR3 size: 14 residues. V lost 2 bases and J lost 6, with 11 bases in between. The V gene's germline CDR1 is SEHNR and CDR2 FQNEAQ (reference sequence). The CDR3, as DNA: TGTGCCAGCAGCTTAAGTTTGTCCACCAATGAGCAGTTCTTC. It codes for CASSLSLSTNEQFF.

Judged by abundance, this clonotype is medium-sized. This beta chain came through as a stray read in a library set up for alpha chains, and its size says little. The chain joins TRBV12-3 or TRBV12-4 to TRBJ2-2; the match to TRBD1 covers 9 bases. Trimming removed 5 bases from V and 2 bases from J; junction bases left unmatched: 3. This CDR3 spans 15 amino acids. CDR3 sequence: CASSPDRGNTGELFF. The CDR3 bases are TGTGCCAGCAGTCCGGACAGGGGAAACACCGGGGAGCTGTTTTTT.

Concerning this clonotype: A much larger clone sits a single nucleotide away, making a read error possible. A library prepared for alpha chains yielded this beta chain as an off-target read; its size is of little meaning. For the CDR3, the DNA is TGCAGCGCTGTGAGGGGCGACAACTATGGCTACACCTTC. It encodes CSAVRGDNYGYTF. The V gene is TRBV29-1, the J gene TRBJ1-2, with D maybe TRBD1 (5 bases). This CDR3 is 13 amino acids long. V lost 7 bases and J lost 2, with 14 bases in between. Germline V gene sequence: CDR1 SQVTM, CDR2 ANQGSEA.

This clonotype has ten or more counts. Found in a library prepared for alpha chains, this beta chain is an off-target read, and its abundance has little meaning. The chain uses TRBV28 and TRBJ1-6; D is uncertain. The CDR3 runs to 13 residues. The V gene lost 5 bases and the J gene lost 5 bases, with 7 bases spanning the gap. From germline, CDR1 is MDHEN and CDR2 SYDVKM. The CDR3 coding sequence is TGTGCCAGCAGTCCCACAAATAATTCACCCCTCCACTTT. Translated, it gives CASSPTNNSPLHF. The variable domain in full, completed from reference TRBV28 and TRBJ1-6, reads DVKVTQSSRYLVKRTGEKVFLECVQDMDHENMFWYRQDPGLGLRLIYFSYDVKMKEKGDIPEGYSVSREKKERFSLILESASTNQTSMYLCASSPTNNSPLHFGNGTRLTVT.

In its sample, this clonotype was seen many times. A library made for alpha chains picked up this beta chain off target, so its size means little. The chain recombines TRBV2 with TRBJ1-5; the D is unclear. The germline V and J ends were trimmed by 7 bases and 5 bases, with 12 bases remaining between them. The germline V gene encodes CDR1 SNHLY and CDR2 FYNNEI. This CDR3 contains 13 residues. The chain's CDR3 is CASTPQWDQPQHF. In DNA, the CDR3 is TGTGCCAGCACCCCCCAGTGGGATCAGCCCCAGCATTTT.

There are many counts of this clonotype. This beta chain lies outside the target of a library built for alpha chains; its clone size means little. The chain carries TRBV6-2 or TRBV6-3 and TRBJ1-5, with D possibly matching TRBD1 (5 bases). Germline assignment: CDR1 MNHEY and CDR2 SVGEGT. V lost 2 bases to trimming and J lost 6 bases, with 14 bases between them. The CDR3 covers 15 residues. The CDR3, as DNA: TGTGCCAGCAGTTACGGATGGGACGTCGGTCAGCCCCAGCATTTT. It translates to CASSYGWDVGQPQHF.

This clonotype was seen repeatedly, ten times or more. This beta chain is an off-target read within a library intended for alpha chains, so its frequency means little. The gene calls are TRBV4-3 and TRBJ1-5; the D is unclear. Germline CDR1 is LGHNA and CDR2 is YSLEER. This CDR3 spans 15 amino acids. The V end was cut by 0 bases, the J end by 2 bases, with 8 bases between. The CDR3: CASSQDGRGNQPQHF. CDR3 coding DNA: TGCGCCAGCAGCCAAGACGGACGGGGCAATCAGCCCCAGCATTTT.

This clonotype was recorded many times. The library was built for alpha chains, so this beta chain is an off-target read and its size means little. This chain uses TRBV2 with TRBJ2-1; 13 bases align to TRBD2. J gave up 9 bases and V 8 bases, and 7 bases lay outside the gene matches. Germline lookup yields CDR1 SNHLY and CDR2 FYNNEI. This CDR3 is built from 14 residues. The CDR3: CASLGTSGMGEQFF. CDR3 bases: TGTGCCAGCCTTGGGACTAGCGGGATGGGTGAGCAGTTCTTC.